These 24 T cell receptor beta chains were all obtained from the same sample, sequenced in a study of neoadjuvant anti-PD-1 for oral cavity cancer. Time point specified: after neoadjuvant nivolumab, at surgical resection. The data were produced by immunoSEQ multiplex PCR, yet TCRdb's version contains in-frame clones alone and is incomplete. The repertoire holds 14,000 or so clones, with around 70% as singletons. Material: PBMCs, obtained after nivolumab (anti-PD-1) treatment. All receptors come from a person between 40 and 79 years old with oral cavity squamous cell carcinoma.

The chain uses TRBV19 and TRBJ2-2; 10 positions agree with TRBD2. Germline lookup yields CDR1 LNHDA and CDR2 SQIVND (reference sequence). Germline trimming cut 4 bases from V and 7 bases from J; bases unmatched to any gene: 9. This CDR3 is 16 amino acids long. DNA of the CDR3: TGTGCCAGTAGTAGTTCCCTAGCGGGAGTAGTCGGGGAGCTGTTTTTT. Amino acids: CASSSSLAGVVGELFF.

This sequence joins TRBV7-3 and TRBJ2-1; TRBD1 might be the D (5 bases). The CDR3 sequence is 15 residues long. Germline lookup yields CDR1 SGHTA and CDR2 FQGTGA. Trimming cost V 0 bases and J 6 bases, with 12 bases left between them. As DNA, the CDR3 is TGTGCCAGCAGCTTAACCCTGGCACAGGTCAATGAGCAGTTCTTC. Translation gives CASSLTLAQVNEQFF.

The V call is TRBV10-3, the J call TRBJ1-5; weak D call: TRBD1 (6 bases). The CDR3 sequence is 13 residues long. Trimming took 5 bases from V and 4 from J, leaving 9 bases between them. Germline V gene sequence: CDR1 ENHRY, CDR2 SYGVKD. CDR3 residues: CAISTTGNQPQHF. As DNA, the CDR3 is TGTGCCATCAGTACTACAGGGAATCAGCCCCAGCATTTT.

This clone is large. The CDR3, as DNA: TGTGCCAGCAGTGAAACGGGGGGCTCCTACAATGAGCAGTTCTTC. This gives the protein CASSETGGSYNEQFF. The chain employs TRBV6-1 and TRBJ2-1; TRBD2 aligns across 7 bases. The V gene end was trimmed by 2 bases and the J gene end by 0 bases; junction bases not matched to a gene: 1. Germline loops: CDR1 MNHNS, CDR2 SASEGT. The CDR3 is 15 amino acids.

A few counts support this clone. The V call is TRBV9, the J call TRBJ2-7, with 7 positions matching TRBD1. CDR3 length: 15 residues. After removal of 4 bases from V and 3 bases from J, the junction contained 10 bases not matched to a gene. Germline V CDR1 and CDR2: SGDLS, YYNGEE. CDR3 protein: CASSSRQGESYEQYF. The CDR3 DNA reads TGTGCCAGCAGCTCAAGACAGGGAGAAAGCTACGAGCAGTACTTC.

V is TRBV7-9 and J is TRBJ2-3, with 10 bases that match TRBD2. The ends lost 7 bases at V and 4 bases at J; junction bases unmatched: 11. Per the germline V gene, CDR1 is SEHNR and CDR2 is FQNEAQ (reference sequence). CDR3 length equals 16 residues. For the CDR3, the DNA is TGTGCCAGCATCCCGCCCAGCGGGAGGGCCCCAGATACGCAGTATTTT. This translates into CASIPPSGRAPDTQYF.

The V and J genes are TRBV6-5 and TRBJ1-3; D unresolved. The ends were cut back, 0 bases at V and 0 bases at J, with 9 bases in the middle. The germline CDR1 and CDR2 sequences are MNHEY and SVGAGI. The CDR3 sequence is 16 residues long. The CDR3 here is CASSYSYRHSGNTIYF. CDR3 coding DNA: TGTGCCAGCAGTTACTCTTACAGACACTCTGGAAACACCATATATTTT.

In nucleotides, the CDR3 is TGTGCCAGTAGTATTCGGCAGAAAGGATCGCCCCAGCATTTT. Protein sequence: CASSIRQKGSPQHF. This chain links TRBV19 with TRBJ1-5; D not resolved. Trimming took 3 bases from V and 9 from J, leaving 15 bases between them. The CDR3 is 14 residues long. CDR1 is LNHDA, CDR2 SQIVND, per germline (reference sequence).

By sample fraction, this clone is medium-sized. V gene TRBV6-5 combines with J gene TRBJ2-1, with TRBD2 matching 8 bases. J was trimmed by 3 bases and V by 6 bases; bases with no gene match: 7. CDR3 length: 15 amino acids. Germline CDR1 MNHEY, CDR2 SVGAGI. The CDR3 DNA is TGTGCCAGCAGCGAGGTAGCGGGAAGCTACAATGAGCAGTTCTTC. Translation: CASSEVAGSYNEQFF.

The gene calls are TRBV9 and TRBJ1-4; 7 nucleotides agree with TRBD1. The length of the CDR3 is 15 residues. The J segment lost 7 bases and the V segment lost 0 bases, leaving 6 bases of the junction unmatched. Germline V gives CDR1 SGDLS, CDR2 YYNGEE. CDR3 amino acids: CASSVAGSGGEKLFF. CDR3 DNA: TGTGCCAGCAGCGTAGCTGGCTCAGGGGGTGAAAAACTGTTTTTT.

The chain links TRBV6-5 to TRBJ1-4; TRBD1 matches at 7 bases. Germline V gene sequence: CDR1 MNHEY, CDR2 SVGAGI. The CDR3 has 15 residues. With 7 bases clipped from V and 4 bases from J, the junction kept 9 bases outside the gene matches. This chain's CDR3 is CASTEEAGGNEKLFF. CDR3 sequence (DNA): TGTGCCAGCACCGAGGAGGCAGGGGGTAATGAAAAACTGTTTTTT.

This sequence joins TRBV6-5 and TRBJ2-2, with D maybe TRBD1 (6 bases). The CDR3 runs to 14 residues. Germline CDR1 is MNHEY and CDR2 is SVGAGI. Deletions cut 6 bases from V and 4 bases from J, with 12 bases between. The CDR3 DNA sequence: TGTGCCAGCAGGGATGGGACAATCACCGGGGAGCTGTTTTTT. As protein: CASRDGTITGELFF.

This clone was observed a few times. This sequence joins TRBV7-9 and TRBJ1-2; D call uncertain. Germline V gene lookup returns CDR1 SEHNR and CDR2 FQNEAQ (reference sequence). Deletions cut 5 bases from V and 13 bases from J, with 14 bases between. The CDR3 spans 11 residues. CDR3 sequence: CASSPNKGCTF. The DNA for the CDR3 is TGTGCCAGCAGCCCAAATAAGGGATGCACCTTC.

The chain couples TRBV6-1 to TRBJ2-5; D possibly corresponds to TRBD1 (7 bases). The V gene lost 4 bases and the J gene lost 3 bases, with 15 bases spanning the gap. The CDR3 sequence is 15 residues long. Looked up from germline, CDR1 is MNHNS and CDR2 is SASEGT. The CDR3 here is CASSGGQGGKETQYF. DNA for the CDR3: TGTGCCAGCAGTGGCGGGCAGGGGGGAAAAGAGACCCAGTACTTC.

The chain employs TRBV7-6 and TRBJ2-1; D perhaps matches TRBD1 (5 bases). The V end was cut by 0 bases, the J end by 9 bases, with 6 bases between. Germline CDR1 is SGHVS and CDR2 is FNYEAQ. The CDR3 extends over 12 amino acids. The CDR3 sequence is CASSLAQGEQFF. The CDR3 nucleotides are TGTGCCAGCAGCTTAGCGCAGGGTGAGCAGTTCTTC.

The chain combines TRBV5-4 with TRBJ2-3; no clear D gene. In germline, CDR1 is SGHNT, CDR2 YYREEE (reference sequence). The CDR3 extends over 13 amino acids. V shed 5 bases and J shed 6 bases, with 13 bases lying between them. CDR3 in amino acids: CASSSAPRDTQYF. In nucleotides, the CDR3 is TGTGCCAGCAGTTCCGCCCCGAGGGATACGCAGTATTTT.

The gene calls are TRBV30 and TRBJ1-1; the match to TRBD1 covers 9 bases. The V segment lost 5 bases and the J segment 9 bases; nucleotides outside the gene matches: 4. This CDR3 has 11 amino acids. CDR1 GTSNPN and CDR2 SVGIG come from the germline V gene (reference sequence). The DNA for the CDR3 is TGTGCCTGGGACTACAGGGGGCAAGCTTTCTTT. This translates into CAWDYRGQAFF.

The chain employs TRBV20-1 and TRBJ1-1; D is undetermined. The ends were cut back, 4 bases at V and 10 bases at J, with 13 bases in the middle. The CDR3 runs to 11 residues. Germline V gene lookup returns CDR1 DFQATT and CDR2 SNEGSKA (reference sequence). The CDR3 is CSANETPAAFF. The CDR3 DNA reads TGCAGTGCTAATGAGACACCCGCAGCTTTCTTT.

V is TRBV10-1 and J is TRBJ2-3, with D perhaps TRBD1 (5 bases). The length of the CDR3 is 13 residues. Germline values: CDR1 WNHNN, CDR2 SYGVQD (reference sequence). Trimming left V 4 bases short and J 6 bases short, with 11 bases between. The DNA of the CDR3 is TGCGCCAGCAGTGCTGGGGCCCGGGATACGCAGTATTTT. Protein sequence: CASSAGARDTQYF.

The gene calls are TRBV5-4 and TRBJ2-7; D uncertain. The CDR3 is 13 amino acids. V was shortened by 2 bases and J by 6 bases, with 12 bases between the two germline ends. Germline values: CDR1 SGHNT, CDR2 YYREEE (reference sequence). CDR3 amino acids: CASSFWGLGEQYF. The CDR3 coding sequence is TGTGCCAGCAGCTTCTGGGGTCTCGGCGAGCAGTACTTC.

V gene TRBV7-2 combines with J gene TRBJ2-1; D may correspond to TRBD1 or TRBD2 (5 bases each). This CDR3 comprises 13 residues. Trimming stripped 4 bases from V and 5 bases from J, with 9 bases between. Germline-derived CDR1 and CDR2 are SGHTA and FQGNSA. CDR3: CASSSGADNEQFF. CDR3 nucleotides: TGTGCCAGCAGCTCCGGGGCCGACAATGAGCAGTTCTTC.

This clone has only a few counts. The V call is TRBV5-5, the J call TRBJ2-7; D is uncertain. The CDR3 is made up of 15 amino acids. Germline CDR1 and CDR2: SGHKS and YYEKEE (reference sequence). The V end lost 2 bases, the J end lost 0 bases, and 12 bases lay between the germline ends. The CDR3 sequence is CASSFGPQSSYEQYF. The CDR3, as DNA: TGTGCCAGCAGCTTCGGGCCGCAGAGCTCCTACGAGCAGTACTTC.

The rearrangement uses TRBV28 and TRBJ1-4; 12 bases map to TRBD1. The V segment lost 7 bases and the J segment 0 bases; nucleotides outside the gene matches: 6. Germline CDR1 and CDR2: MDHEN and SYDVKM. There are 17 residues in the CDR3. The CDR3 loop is CASTPGQGASTNEKLFF. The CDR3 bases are TGTGCCAGCACCCCGGGACAGGGGGCCTCAACTAATGAAAAACTGTTTTTT.

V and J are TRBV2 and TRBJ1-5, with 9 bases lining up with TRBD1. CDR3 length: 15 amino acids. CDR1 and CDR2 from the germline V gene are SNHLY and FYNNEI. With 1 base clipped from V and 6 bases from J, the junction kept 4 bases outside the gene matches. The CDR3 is CASSEVGTGSQPQHF. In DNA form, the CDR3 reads TGTGCCAGCAGTGAAGTAGGGACAGGGAGTCAGCCCCAGCATTTT.